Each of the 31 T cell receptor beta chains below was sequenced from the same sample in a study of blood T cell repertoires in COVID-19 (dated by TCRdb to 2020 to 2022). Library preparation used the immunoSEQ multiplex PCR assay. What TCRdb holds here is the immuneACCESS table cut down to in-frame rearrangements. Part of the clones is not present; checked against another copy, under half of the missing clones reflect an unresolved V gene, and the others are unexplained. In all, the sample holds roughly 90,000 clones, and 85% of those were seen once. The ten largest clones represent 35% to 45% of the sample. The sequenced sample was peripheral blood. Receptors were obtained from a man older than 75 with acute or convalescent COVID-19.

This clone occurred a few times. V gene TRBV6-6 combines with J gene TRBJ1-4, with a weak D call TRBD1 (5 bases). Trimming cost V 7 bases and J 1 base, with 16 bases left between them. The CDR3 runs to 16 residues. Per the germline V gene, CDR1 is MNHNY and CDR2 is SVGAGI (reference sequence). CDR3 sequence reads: CASTSGKGGTNEKLFF. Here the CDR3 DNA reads TGTGCCAGCACCTCAGGGAAGGGAGGAACTAATGAAAAACTGTTTTTT.

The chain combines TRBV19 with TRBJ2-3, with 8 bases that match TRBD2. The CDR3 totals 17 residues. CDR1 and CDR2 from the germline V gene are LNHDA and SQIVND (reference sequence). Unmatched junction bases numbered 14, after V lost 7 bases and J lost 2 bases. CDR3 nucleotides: TGTGCCAGTAATCGGGCCCTAACTAGCGGAGCCACAGATACGCAGTATTTT. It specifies CASNRALTSGATDTQYF. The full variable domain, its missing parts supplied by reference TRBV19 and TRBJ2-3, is DGGITQSPKYLFRKEGQNVTLSCEQNLNHDAMYWYRQDPGQGLRLIYYSQIVNDFQKGDIAEGYSVSREKKESFPLTVTSAQKNPTAFYLCASNRALTSGATDTQYFGPGTRLTVL.

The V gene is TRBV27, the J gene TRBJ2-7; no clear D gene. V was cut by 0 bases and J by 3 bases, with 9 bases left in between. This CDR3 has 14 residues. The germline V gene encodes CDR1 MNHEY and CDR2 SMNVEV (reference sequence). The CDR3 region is CASSLSIQNYEQYF. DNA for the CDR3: TGTGCCAGCAGTTTATCGATACAGAACTACGAGCAGTACTTC.

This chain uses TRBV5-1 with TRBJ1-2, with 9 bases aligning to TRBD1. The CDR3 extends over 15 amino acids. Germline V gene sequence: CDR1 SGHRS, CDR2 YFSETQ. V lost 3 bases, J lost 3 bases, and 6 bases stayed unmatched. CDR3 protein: CASSWGTGSDYGYTF. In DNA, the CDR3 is TGCGCCAGCAGCTGGGGGACAGGGTCTGACTATGGCTACACCTTC.

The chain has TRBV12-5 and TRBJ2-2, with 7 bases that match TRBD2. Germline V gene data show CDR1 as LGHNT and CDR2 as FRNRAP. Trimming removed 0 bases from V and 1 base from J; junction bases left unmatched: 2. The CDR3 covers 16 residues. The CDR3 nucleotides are TGTGCTAGTGGTTTGGTTGGGGGGGTGAACACCGGGGAGCTGTTTTTT. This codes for CASGLVGGVNTGELFF.

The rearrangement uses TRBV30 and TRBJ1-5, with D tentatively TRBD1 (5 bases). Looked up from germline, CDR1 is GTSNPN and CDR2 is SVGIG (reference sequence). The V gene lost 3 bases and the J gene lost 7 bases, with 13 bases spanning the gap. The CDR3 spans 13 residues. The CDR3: CAWRRTSGQPQHF. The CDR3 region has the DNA TGTGCCTGGAGAAGGACAAGCGGGCAGCCCCAGCATTTT. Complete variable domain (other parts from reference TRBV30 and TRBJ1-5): SQTIHQWPATLVQPVGSPLSLECTVEGTSNPNLYWYRQAAGRGLQLLFYSVGIGQISSEVPQNLSASRPQDRQFILSSKKLLLSDSGFYLCAWRRTSGQPQHFGDGTRLSIL.

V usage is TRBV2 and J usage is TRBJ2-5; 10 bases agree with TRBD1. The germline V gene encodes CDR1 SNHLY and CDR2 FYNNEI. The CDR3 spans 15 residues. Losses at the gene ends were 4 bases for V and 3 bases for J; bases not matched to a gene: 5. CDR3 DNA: TGTGCCAGCAGTGGATTTGGACAGGGGGAAGAGACCCAGTACTTC. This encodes CASSGFGQGEETQYF.

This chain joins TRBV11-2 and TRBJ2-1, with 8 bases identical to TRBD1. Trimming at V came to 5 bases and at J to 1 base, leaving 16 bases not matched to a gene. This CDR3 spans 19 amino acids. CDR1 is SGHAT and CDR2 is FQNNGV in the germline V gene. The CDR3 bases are TGTGCCAGCAGCCCAATTAGGCGGACAGGGATAACGTCCTACAATGAGCAGTTCTTC. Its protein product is CASSPIRRTGITSYNEQFF.

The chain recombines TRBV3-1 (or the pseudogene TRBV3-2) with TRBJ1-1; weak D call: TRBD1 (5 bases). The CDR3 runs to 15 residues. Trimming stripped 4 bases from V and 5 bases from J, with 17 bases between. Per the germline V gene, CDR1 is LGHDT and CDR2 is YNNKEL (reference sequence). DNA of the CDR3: TGTGCCAGCAGCCGCCCACAGGTCGGGGGTACTGAAGCTTTCTTT. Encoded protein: CASSRPQVGGTEAFF.

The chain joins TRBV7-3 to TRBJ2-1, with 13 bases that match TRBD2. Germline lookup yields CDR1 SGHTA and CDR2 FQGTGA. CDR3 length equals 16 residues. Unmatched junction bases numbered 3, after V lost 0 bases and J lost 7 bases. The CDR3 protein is CASSLTKLAGGNEQFF. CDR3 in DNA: TGTGCCAGCAGCTTAACGAAACTAGCGGGGGGGAATGAGCAGTTCTTC.

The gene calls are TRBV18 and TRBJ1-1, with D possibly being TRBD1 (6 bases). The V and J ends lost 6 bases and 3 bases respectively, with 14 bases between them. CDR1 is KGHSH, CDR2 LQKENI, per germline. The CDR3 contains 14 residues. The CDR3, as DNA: TGTGCCAGCTCCAGGGAGGGGGGTGACACTGAAGCTTTCTTT. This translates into CASSREGGDTEAFF.

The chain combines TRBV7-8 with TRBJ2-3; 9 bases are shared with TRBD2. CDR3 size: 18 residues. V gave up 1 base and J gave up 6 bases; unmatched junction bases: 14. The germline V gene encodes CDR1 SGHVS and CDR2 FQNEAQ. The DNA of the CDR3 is TGTGCCAGCAGCTTAGGGATCAGGGGCGGGAGGGCCTTGGATACGCAGTATTTT. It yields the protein CASSLGIRGGRALDTQYF.

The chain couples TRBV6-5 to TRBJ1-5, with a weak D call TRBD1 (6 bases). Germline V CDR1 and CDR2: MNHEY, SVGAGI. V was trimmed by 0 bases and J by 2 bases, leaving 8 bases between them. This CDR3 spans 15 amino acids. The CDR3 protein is CASSYSEGGNQPQHF. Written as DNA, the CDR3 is TGTGCCAGCAGTTACTCAGAGGGGGGCAATCAGCCCCAGCATTTT.

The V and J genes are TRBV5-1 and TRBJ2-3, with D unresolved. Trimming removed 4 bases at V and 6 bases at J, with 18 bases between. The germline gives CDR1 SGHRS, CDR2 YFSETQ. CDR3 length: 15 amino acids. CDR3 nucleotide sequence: TGCGCCAGCAGCCCCCTGGGTCGTATCGGGGATACGCAGTATTTT. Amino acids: CASSPLGRIGDTQYF.

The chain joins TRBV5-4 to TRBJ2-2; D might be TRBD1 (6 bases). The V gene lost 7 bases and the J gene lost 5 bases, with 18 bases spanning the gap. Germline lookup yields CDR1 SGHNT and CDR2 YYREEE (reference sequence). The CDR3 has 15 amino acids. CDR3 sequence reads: CASATGIGNTGELFF. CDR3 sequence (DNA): TGTGCCAGCGCTACAGGGATCGGGAATACCGGGGAGCTGTTTTTT.

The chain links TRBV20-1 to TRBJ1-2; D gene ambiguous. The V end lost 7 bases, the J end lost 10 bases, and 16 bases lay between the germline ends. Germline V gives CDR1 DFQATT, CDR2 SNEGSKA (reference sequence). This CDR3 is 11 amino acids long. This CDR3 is CSGRADFSYTF. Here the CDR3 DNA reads TGCAGTGGTAGGGCTGACTTTTCCTACACCTTC.

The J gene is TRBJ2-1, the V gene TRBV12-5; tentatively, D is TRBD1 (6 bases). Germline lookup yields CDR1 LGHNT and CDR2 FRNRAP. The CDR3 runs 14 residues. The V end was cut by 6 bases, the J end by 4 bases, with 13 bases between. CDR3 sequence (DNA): TGTGCTAGTGGGTCCGGACAGCAATACAATGAGCAGTTCTTC. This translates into CASGSGQQYNEQFF.

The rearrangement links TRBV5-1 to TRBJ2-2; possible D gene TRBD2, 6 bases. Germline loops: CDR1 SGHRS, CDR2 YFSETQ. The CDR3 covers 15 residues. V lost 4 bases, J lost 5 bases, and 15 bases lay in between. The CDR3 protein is CASSPRQEGTGELFF. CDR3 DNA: TGCGCCAGCAGCCCGCGCCAGGAGGGAACCGGGGAGCTGTTTTTT.

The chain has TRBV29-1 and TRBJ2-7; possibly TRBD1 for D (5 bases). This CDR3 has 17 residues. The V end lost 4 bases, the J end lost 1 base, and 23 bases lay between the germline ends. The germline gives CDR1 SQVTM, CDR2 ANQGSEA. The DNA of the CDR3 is TGCAGCGTTGTCAATTTCGGCAGGGCACCCTCTTCCTACGAGCAGTACTTC. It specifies CSVVNFGRAPSSYEQYF.

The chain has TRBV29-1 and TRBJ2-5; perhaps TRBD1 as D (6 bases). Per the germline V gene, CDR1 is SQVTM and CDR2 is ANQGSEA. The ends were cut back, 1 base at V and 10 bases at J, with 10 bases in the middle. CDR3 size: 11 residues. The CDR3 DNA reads TGCAGCGTTGAAGGGGGGCGGATCCAGTACTTC. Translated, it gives CSVEGGRIQYF.

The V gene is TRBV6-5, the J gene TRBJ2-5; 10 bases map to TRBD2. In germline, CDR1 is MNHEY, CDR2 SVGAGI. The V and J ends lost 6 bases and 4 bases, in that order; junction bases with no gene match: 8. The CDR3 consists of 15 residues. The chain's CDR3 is CASRLTSGNAETQYF. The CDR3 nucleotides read TGTGCCAGCAGGCTCACTAGCGGGAACGCAGAGACCCAGTACTTC.

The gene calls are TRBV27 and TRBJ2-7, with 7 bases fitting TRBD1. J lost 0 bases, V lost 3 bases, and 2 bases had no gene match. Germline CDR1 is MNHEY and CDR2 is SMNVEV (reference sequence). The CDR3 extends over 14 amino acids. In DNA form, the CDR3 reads TGTGCCAGCAGTTTTTGGGACAGCTCCTACGAGCAGTACTTC. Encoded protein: CASSFWDSSYEQYF.

The CDR3 region has the DNA TGCAGCGTTACAGGGGTCGATTACGAGCAGTACTTC. Protein: CSVTGVDYEQYF. The rearrangement joins TRBV29-1 to TRBJ2-7, with TRBD1 matching over 7 bases. CDR1 is SQVTM and CDR2 is ANQGSEA in the germline V gene. CDR3 length: 12 residues. Trimming at V came to 5 bases and at J to 4 bases, leaving 5 bases not matched to a gene.

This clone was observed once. The CDR3 nucleotides are TGTGCCAGCACCCCGACTAGCGGGAGCACAGATACGCAGTATTTT. It specifies CASTPTSGSTDTQYF. This rearrangement joins TRBV6-5 to TRBJ2-3; 10 nucleotides agree with TRBD2. The germline CDR1 and CDR2 sequences are MNHEY and SVGAGI. V was clipped by 7 bases and J by 0 bases; unmatched bases: 4. This CDR3 contains 15 residues.

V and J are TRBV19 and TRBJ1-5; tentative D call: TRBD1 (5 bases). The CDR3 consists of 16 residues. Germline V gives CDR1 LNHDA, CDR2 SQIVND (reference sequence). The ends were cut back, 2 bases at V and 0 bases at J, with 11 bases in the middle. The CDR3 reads CASSIQGTYSNQPQHF. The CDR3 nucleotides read TGTGCCAGTAGTATACAGGGTACCTATAGCAATCAGCCCCAGCATTTT.

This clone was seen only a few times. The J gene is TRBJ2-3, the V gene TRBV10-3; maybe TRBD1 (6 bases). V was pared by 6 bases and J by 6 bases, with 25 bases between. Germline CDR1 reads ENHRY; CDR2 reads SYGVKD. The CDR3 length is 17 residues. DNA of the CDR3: TGTGCCATCAGCGACCCACCACCCGGGACATCAAGGGATACGCAGTATTTT. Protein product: CAISDPPPGTSRDTQYF.

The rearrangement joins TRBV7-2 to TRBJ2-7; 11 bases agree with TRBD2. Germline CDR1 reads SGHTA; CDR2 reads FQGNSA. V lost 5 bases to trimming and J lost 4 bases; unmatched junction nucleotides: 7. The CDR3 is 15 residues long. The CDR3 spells CASSPTGTSGYEQYF. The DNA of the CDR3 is TGTGCCAGCAGCCCTACCGGGACTAGCGGTTACGAGCAGTACTTC.

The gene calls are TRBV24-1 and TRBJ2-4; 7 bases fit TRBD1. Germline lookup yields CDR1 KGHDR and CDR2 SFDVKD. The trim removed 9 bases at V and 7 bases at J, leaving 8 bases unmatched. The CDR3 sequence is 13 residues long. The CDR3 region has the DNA TGTGCCACCGAAGAGACAGGGATGAACATTCAGTACTTC. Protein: CATEETGMNIQYF.

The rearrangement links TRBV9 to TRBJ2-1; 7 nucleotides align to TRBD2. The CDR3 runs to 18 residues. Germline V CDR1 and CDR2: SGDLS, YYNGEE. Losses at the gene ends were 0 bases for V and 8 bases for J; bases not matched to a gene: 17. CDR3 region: CASSVDPGRASLGDEQFF. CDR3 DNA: TGTGCCAGCAGCGTAGATCCGGGGAGGGCTAGCCTGGGGGATGAGCAGTTCTTC.

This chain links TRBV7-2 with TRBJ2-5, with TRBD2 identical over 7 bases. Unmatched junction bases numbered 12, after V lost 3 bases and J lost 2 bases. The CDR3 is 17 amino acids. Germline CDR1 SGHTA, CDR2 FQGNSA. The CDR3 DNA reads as TGTGCCAGCAGCTTCTTAGGGTCCCCGGGACTACAAGAGACCCAGTACTTC. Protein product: CASSFLGSPGLQETQYF.

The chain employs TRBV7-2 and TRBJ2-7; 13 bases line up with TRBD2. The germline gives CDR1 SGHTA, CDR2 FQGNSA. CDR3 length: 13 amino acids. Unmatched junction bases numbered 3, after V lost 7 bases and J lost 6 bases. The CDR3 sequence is CASTTSGRIEQYF. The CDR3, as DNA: TGTGCCAGCACGACTAGCGGGAGGATCGAGCAGTACTTC.